One sample yielded the 4 T cell receptor beta chains listed below, sequenced in a study of identical twins. TCRdb passed the 5' RACE reads through MiXCR, listing each CDR3 protein once. Here the sample spans approximately 230,000 distinct CDR3 sequences, around 15% being singletons. The sequenced sample was memory (CD45RO+) T cells sorted from blood. These TCRs come from a woman aged 18-30 years in good health.

This clonotype showed up just a few times. The chain joins TRBV6-2 or TRBV6-3 to TRBJ2-7; 8 bases map to TRBD1. Trimming removed 10 bases from V and 2 bases from J; junction bases left unmatched: 4. The CDR3 loop spans 12 amino acids. From germline, CDR1 is MNHEY and CDR2 SVGEGT. The CDR3 loop is CATQDRAYEQYF. In DNA form, the CDR3 reads TGTGCCACCCAGGACAGGGCCTACGAGCAGTACTTC.

This clonotype has at least ten counts. The DNA for the CDR3 is TGTGCCAGCAGCTCGCTTACTAGCACAGATACGCAGTATTTT. Its translation: CASSSLTSTDTQYF. This rearrangement joins TRBV5-6 to TRBJ2-3, with D unclear. The ends were cut back, 3 bases at V and 0 bases at J, with 8 bases in the middle. The germline gives CDR1 SGHDT, CDR2 YYEEEE. The CDR3 totals 14 residues.

Only a few counts were recorded for this clonotype. The chain joins TRBV29-1 to TRBJ2-4; a possible D gene is TRBD1 (6 bases). CDR1 is SQVTM, CDR2 ANQGSEA, per germline. This CDR3 spans 13 amino acids. Trimming removed 7 bases at V and 7 bases at J, with 17 bases between. The CDR3 loop reads CSAEGDPPNIQYF. The CDR3 nucleotides are TGCAGCGCCGAGGGGGACCCCCCGAACATTCAGTACTTC.

This clonotype occurred a few times. The J gene is TRBJ2-6, the V gene TRBV7-8; no clear D. Germline V gives CDR1 SGHVS, CDR2 FQNEAQ. This CDR3 has 15 amino acids. With 3 bases removed from V and 0 bases from J, the gap between germline ends came to 6 bases. CDR3 protein: CASSFGRSGANVLTF. In DNA, the CDR3 is TGTGCCAGCAGCTTTGGGCGCTCTGGGGCCAACGTCCTGACTTTC.